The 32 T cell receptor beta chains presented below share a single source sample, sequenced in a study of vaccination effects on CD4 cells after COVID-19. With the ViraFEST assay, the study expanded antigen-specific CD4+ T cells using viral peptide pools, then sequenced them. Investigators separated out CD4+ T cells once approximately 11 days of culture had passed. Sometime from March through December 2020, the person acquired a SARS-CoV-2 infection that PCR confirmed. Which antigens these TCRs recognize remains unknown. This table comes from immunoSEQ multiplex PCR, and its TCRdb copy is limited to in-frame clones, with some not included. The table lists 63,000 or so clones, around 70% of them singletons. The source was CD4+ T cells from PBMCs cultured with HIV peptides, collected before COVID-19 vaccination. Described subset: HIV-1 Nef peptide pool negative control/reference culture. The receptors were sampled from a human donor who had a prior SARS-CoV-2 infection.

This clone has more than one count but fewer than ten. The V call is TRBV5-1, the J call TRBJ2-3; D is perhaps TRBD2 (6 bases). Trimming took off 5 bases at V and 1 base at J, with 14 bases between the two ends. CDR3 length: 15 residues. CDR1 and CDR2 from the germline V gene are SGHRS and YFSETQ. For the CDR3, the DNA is TGCGCCAGCAGTTCGACTAGTTTCGGCACAGATACGCAGTATTTT. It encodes CASSSTSFGTDTQYF.

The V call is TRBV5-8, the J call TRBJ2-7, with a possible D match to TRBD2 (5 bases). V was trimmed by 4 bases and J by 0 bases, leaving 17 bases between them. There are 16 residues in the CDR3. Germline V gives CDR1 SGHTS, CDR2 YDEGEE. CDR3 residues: CASSPGLTRGSYEQYF. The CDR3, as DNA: TGTGCCAGCAGCCCCGGACTCACCCGGGGCTCCTACGAGCAGTACTTC.

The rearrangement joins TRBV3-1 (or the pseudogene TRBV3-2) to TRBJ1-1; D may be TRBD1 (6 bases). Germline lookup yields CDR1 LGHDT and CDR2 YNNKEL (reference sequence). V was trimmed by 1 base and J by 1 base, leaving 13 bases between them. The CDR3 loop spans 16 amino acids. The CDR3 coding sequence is TGTGCCAGCAGCCAAGTTGGTGGGGGGCCGAACACTGAAGCTTTCTTT. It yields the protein CASSQVGGGPNTEAFF.

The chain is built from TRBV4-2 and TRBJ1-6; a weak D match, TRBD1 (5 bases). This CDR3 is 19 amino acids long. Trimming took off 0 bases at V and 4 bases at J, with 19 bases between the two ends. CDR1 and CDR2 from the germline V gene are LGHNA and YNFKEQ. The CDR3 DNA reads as TGTGCCAGCAGCCAAGATGCGCCGCGGGGCAGCTTTTATAATTCACCCCTCCACTTT. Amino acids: CASSQDAPRGSFYNSPLHF.

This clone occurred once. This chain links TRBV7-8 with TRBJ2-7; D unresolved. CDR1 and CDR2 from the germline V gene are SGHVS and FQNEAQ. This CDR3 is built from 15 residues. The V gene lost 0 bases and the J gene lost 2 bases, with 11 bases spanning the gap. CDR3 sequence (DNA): TGTGCCAGCAGCTTAGCGGGTATCCCACCCTACGAGCAGTACTTC. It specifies CASSLAGIPPYEQYF.

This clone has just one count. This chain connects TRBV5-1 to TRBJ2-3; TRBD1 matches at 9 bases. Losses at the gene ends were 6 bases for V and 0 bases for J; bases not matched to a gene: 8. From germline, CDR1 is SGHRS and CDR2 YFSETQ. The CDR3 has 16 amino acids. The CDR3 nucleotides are TGCGCCAGCACCCTATATGGGACAGGGAGCACAGATACGCAGTATTTT. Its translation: CASTLYGTGSTDTQYF.

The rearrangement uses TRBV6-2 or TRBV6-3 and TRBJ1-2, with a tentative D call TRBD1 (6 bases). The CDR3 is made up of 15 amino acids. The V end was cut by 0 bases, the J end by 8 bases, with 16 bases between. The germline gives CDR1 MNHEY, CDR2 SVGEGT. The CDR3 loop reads CASSYSIPGVGGYTF. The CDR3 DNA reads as TGTGCCAGCAGTTACTCGATACCAGGGGTTGGCGGCTACACCTTC.

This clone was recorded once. DNA for the CDR3: TGTGCCAGTAGTATAGGGAGGGATGGAAACACCATATATTTT. It is translated as CASSIGRDGNTIYF. The chain has TRBV19 and TRBJ1-3, with D unresolved. This CDR3 is 14 amino acids long. The V gene's germline CDR1 is LNHDA and CDR2 SQIVND (reference sequence). V lost 1 base, J lost 3 bases, and 7 bases lay in between.

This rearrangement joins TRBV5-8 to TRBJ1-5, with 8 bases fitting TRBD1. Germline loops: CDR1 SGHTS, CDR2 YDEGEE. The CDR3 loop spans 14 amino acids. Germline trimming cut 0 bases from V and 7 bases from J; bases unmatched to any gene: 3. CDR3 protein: CASSLAAGGQPQHF. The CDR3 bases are TGTGCCAGCAGCTTGGCGGCAGGGGGCCAGCCCCAGCATTTT.

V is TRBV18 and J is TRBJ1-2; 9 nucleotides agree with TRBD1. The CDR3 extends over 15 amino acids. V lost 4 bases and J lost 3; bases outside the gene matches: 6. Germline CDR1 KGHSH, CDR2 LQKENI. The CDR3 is CASSLQTGGHYGYTF. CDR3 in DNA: TGTGCCAGCTCACTACAGACAGGGGGGCACTATGGCTACACCTTC. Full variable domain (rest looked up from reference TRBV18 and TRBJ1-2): NAGVMQNPRHLVRRRGQEARLRCSPMKGHSHVYWYRQLPEEGLKFMVYLQKENIIDESGMPKERFSAEFPKEGPSILRIQQVVRGDSAAYFCASSLQTGGHYGYTFGSGTRLTVV.

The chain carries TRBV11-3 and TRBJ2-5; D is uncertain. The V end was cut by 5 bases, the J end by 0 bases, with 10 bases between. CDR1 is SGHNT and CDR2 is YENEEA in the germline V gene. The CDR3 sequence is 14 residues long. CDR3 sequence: CASSTKGYQETQYF. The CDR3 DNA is TGTGCCAGCAGCACCAAAGGCTACCAAGAGACCCAGTACTTC.

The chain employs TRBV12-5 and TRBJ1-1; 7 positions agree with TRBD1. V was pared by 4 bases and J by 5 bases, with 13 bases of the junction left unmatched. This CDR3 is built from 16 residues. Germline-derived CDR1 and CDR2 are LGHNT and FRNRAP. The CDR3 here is CASGSKQGPAGTEAFF. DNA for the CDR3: TGTGCTAGTGGTTCCAAACAGGGGCCCGCGGGTACTGAAGCTTTCTTT.

This chain's CDR3 is CASSQDMRGLNEKLFF. DNA of the CDR3: TGTGCCAGCAGCCAAGATATGCGGGGATTAAATGAAAAACTGTTTTTT. V usage is TRBV4-2 and J usage is TRBJ1-4, with D uncertain. Trimming cost V 0 bases and J 5 bases, with 13 bases left between them. This CDR3 contains 16 residues. Germline V lookup: CDR1 LGHNA, CDR2 YNFKEQ.

The CDR3 region is CATEAFRATDTQYF. For the CDR3, the DNA is TGTGCCACCGAGGCGTTTCGGGCCACAGATACGCAGTATTTT. The V and J genes are TRBV5-6 and TRBJ2-3; D is unresolved. This CDR3 region has 14 residues. V lost 9 bases, J lost 2 bases, and 16 bases lay in between. CDR1 is SGHDT, CDR2 YYEEEE, per germline.

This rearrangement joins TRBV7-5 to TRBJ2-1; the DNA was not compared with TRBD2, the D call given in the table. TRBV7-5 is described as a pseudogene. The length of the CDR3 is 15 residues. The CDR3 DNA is TGTGCCAGAAGCCCACAGACTAGCGGGTCGCCCACGGGGTTCTTC. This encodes CARSPQTSGSPTGFF.

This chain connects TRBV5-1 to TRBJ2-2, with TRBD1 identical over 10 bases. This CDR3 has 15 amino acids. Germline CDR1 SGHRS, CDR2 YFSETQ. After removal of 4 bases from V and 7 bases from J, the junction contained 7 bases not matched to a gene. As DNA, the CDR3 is TGCGCCAGCAGCAGATGGACAGGGGGGGACGGGGAGCTGTTTTTT. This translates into CASSRWTGGDGELFF.

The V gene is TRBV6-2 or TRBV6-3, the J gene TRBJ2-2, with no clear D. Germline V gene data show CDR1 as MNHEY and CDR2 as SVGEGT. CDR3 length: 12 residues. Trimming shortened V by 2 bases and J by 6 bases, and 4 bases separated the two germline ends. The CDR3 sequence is CASSYLAGELFF. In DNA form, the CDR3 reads TGTGCCAGCAGTTACCTTGCCGGGGAGCTGTTTTTT.

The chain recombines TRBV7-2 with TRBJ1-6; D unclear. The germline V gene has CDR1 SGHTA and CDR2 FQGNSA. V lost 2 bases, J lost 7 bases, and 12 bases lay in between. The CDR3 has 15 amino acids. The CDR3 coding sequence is TGTGCCAGCAGCTTACAGCATCTCACCAATTCACCCCTCCACTTT. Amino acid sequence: CASSLQHLTNSPLHF.

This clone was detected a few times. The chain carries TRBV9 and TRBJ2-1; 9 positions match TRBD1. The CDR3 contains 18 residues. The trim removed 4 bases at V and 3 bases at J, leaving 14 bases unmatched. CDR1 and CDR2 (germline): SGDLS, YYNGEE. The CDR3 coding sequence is TGTGCCAGCAGCCGGGGGCTAGCCGGGACAGGGAACTACAATGAGCAGTTCTTC. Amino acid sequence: CASSRGLAGTGNYNEQFF.

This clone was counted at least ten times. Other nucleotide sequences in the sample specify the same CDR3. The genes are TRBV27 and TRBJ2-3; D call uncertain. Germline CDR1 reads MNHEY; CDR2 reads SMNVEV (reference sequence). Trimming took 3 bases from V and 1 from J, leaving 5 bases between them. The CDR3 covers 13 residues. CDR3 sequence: CASSFRGTDTQYF. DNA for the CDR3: TGTGCCAGCAGTTTTCGGGGCACAGATACGCAGTATTTT.

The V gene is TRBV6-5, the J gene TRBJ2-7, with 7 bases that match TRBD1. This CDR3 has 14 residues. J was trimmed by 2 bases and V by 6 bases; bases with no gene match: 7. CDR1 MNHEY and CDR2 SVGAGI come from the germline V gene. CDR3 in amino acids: CASRLDRVTYEQYF. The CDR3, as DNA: TGTGCCAGCAGATTAGACAGGGTTACCTACGAGCAGTACTTC.

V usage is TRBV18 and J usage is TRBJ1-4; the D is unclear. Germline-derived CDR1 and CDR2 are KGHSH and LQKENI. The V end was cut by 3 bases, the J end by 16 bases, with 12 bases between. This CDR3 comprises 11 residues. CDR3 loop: CASSPGRTWFF. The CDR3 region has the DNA TGTGCCAGCTCACCCGGACGGACTTGGTTTTTT.

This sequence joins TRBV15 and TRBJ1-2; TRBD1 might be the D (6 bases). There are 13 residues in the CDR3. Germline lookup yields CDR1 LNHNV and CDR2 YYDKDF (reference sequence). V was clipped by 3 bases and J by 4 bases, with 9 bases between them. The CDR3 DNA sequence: TGTGCCACCAGCAGGGACAGCGGCTATGGCTACACCTTC. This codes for CATSRDSGYGYTF.

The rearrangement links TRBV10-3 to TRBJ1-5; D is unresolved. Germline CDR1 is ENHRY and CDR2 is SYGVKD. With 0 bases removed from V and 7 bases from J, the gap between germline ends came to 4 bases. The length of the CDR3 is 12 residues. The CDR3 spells CAISESEQPQHF. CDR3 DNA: TGTGCCATCAGTGAGTCTGAGCAGCCCCAGCATTTT.

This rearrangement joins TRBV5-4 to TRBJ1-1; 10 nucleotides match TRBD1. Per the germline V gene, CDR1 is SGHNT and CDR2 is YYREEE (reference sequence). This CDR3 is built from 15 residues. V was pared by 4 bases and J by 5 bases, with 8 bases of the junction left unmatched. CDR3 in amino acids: CASSQGQGRLTEAFF. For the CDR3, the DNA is TGTGCCAGCAGCCAGGGACAGGGGAGGTTAACTGAAGCTTTCTTT.

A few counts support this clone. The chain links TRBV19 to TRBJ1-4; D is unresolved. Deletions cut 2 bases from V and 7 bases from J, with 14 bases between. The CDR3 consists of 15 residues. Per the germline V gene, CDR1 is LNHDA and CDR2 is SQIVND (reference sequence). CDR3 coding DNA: TGTGCCAGTAGTATAACCCCGAGGAAGGGTGAAAAACTGTTTTTT. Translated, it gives CASSITPRKGEKLFF.

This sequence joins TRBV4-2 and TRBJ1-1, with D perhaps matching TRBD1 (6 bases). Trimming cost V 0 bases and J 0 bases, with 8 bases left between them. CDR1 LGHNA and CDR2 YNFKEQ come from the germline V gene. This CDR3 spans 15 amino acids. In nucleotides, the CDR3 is TGTGCCAGCAGCCAAGAGGACAGACTGAACACTGAAGCTTTCTTT. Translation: CASSQEDRLNTEAFF.

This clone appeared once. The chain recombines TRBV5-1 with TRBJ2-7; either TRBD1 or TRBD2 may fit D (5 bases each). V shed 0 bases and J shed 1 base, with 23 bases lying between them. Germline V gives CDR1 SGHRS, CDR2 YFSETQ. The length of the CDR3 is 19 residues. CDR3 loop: CASSLGAGERGLGSYEQYF. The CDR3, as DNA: TGCGCCAGCAGCTTGGGGGCAGGCGAGAGGGGCTTGGGGTCCTACGAGCAGTACTTC.

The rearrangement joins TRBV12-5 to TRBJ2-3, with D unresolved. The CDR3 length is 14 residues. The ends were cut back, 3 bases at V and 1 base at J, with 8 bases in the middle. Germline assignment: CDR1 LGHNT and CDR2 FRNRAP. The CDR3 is CASGFHGGTDTQYF. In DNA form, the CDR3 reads TGTGCTAGTGGTTTCCATGGGGGCACAGATACGCAGTATTTT.

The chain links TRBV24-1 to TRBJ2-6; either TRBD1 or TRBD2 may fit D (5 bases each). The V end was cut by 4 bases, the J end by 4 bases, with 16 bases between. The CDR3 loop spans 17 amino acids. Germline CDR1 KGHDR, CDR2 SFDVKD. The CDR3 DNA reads TGTGCCACCAGTGACCCCGGGGCCAAGGCCGGGGCCAACGTCCTGACTTTC. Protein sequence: CATSDPGAKAGANVLTF.

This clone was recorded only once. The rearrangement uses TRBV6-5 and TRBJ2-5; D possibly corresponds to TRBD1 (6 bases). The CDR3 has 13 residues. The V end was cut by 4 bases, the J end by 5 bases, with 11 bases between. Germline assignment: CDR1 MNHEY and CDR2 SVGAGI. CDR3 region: CASSSSRGETQYF. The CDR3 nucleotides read TGTGCCAGCAGTTCATCAAGGGGGGAGACCCAGTACTTC.

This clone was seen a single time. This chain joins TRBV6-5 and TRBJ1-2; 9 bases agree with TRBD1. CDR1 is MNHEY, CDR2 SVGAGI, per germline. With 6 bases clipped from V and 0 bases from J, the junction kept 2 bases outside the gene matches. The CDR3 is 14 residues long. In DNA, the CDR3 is TGTGCCAGCAGCGGACAGGGGTCTAACTATGGCTACACCTTC. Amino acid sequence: CASSGQGSNYGYTF.